These 10 T cell receptor beta chains were sequenced from one sample in a study of blood T cell repertoires in COVID-19. Profiling relied on immunoSEQ multiplex PCR, and the TCRdb table lists in-frame clones only, not all of them. The sample has 250,000 or so clones; just under 85% are singletons. Sequenced input: peripheral blood. The origin of the receptors is an older woman with active or convalescent COVID-19.

The chain joins TRBV12-5 to TRBJ1-5; tentative D call: TRBD1 (5 bases). The V gene lost 7 bases and the J gene lost 9 bases, with 16 bases spanning the gap. The CDR3 extends over 13 amino acids. Looked up from germline, CDR1 is LGHNT and CDR2 is FRNRAP. CDR3 region: CASDKGFQGPQHF. CDR3 sequence (DNA): TGTGCTAGTGATAAGGGGTTCCAGGGGCCCCAGCATTTT.

This clone was observed a few times. The rearrangement links TRBV27 to TRBJ1-2, with D possibly TRBD1 on 6 matching bases. The CDR3 totals 14 residues. Germline CDR1 is MNHEY and CDR2 is SMNVEV (reference sequence). Trimming left V 1 base short and J 2 bases short, with 8 bases between. The CDR3 spells CASSLLTGNYGYTF. Here the CDR3 DNA reads TGTGCCAGCAGTTTATTGACAGGAAACTATGGCTACACCTTC.

The chain has TRBV9 and TRBJ2-1; D might be TRBD1 (6 bases). The germline CDR1 and CDR2 sequences are SGDLS and YYNGEE. This CDR3 has 15 amino acids. V was shortened by 3 bases and J by 1 base, with 11 bases between the two germline ends. The CDR3 nucleotides read TGTGCCAGCAGCGCCGAGGGGACATCCTACAATGAGCAGTTCTTC. Translating gives CASSAEGTSYNEQFF.

This clone was seen once. V usage is TRBV15 and J usage is TRBJ1-2; 7 bases agree with TRBD1. J lost 4 bases, V lost 5 bases, and 13 bases had no gene match. Per the germline V gene, CDR1 is LNHNV and CDR2 is YYDKDF (reference sequence). The CDR3 is 16 amino acids. Here the CDR3 reads CATSPGQAAPFYGYTF. As DNA, the CDR3 is TGTGCCACCAGCCCCGGACAGGCGGCCCCTTTCTATGGCTACACCTTC.

In this sample, this clone turned up a few times. The rearrangement uses TRBV18 and TRBJ1-2; TRBD1 matches at 9 bases. Germline V gene sequence: CDR1 KGHSH, CDR2 LQKENI. J was trimmed by 7 bases and V by 4 bases; bases with no gene match: 10. This CDR3 has 15 residues. The CDR3 sequence: CASSHPGQGAGGYTF. The CDR3 coding sequence is TGTGCCAGCTCACACCCGGGACAGGGCGCAGGTGGCTACACCTTC.

V and J are TRBV7-9 and TRBJ2-5, with TRBD1 matching 7 bases. The germline CDR1 and CDR2 sequences are SEHNR and FQNEAQ (reference sequence). The CDR3 runs to 16 residues. With V trimmed by 5 bases and J by 1 base, 10 bases remained unmatched. CDR3 amino acids: CASSPPLTGPQETQYF. As DNA, the CDR3 is TGTGCCAGCAGCCCTCCCCTGACAGGGCCCCAAGAGACCCAGTACTTC.

The chain combines TRBV7-2 with TRBJ2-1; 11 positions agree with TRBD2. There are 15 residues in the CDR3. Germline V CDR1 and CDR2: SGHTA, FQGNSA. Trimming at V came to 5 bases and at J to 4 bases, leaving 4 bases not matched to a gene. The CDR3 here is CASSPSGGRYNEQFF. CDR3 in DNA: TGTGCCAGCAGCCCTAGCGGGGGGCGATACAATGAGCAGTTCTTC.

V usage is TRBV5-1 and J usage is TRBJ1-4; D is unresolved. V lost 1 base, J lost 10 bases, and 26 bases lay in between. There are 18 residues in the CDR3. Germline CDR1 reads SGHRS; CDR2 reads YFSETQ. CDR3 DNA sequence: TGCGCCAGCAGCTTGAGTACCAATCTTCACAGCGGGCCCACAAAACTGTTTTTT. Protein product: CASSLSTNLHSGPTKLFF.

This clone was observed a few times. In DNA form, the CDR3 reads TGTGCCAGCAGCCATCGGGGTACAAGCAATCAGCCCCAGCATTTT. This translates into CASSHRGTSNQPQHF. This chain links TRBV4-2 with TRBJ1-5; D ambiguous. CDR1 is LGHNA, CDR2 YNFKEQ, per germline. Trimming took 3 bases from V and 1 from J, leaving 10 bases between them. The CDR3 is 15 amino acids.

The V call is TRBV21-1, the J call TRBJ2-3; the D segment call TRBD2 is taken from the table without a DNA check. TRBV21-1 is annotated as a pseudogene. This CDR3 region has 17 residues. CDR3 sequence (DNA): TGTGCCACCCCTCCTTATACAGAGACTACTAGCACAGATACGCAGTATTTT. Protein: CATPPYTETTSTDTQYF.